The next 3 T cell receptor beta chains were all read from a single sample in a study of CD8+ T cells in alopecia areata. RNA, once extracted, was reverse transcribed into cDNA for use as the sequencing template. Assay: immunoSEQ multiplex PCR; the TCRdb copy retains only in-frame clones and omits some. The table has fewer than 200,000 clones, around 60% seen once. Described treatment: oral pan-JAK inhibitor, 5-10 mg twice daily. Material: CD8+ T cells sorted from blood, obtained at week 24, from a patient treated with tofacitinib. Source of these receptors: a human donor with alopecia areata.

The rearrangement links TRBV14 to TRBJ1-1; D ambiguous. Trimming left V 2 bases short and J 5 bases short, with 3 bases between. Looked up from germline, CDR1 is SGHDN and CDR2 is FVKESK. The CDR3 is made up of 11 amino acids. Written as DNA, the CDR3 is TGTGCCAGCAGCCAATTAACTGAAGCTTTCTTT. Its translation: CASSQLTEAFF.

J is TRBJ1-5 and V is TRBV6-6, with D hard to call. The CDR3 sequence is 15 residues long. The V gene's germline CDR1 is MNHNY and CDR2 SVGAGI (reference sequence). V dropped 4 bases and J dropped 0 bases, with 10 bases sitting between them. In nucleotides, the CDR3 is TGTGCCAGCAGTTCATCGAGGAATAGCAATCAGCCCCAGCATTTT. It specifies CASSSSRNSNQPQHF.

This clone came up a few times. The rearrangement joins TRBV13 to TRBJ2-7, with unresolved D. The CDR3 runs to 14 residues. Germline V gene data show CDR1 as PRHDT and CDR2 as FYEKMQ (reference sequence). V was cut by 3 bases and J by 4 bases, with 13 bases left in between. Here the CDR3 reads CASSLATRSYEQYF. CDR3 DNA sequence: TGTGCCAGCAGCTTGGCGACAAGAAGTTACGAGCAGTACTTC.